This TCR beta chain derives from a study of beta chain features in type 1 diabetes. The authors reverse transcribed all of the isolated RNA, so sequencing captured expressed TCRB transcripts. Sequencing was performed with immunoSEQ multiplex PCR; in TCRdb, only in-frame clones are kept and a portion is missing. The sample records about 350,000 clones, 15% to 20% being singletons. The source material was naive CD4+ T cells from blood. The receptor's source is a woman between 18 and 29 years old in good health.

The CDR3 coding sequence is TGTGCCAGCAGCCAAGAGTTGTCAGGCAATGAGCAGTTCTTC. Protein: CASSQELSGNEQFF. This sequence joins TRBV4-2 and TRBJ2-1; D not certain. CDR1 and CDR2 (germline): LGHNA, YNFKEQ. Trimming cost V 0 bases and J 6 bases, with 9 bases left between them. The CDR3 contains 14 residues.